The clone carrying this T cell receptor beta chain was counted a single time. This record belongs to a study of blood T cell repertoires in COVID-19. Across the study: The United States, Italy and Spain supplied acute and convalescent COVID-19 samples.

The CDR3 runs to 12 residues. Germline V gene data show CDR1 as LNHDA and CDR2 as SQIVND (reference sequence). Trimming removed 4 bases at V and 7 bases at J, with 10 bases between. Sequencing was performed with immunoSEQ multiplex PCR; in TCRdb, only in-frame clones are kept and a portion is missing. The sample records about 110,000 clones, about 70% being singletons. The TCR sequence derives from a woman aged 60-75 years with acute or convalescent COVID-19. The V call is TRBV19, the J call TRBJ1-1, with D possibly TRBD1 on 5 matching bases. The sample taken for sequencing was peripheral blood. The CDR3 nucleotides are TGTGCCAGTAGTACGGTGGGGGGTGAAGCTTTCTTT. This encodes CASSTVGGEAFF.